The clone carrying this T cell receptor (beta chain) has a count of ten or more. The data belong to a study of spatial heterogeneity in lung cancer. Trimming shortened V by 1 base and J by 0 bases, and 0 bases separated the two germline ends. This CDR3 comprises 11 residues. The germline V gene encodes CDR1 DFQATT and CDR2 SNEGSKA (reference sequence). TCRdb reprocessed the 5' RACE reads via MiXCR and lists one record per CDR3 protein. The table records about 10,000 distinct CDR3 sequences, 6.1% of them present only once. Time point in this sample: sample taken at primary tumor resection. Tumor, nontumor lung or frozen PBMC supplied whole RNA that was sequenced unsorted.

The rearrangement joins TRBV20-1 to TRBJ1-1; D not certain. This sample comprised normal lung tissue next to the tumor, obtained at surgery. This sequence was found in a male donor with early-stage non-small cell lung cancer. CDR3 sequence: CSARVNTEAFF. In nucleotides, the CDR3 is TGCAGTGCTAGAGTGAACACTGAAGCTTTCTTT.